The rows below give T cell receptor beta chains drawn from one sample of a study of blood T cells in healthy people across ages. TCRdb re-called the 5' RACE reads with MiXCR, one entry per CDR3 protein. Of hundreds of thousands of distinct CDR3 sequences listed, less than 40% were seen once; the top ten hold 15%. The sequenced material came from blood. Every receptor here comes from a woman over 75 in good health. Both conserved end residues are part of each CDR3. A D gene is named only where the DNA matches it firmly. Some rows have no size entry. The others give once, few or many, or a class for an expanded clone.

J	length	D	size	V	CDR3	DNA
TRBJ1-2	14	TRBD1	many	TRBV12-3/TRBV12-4	CASSLSGGDYGYTF	TGTGCCAGCAGTCTATCAGGGGGCGACTATGGCTACACCTTC
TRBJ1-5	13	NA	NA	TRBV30	CACLTGPNQPQHF	TGTGCCTGTCTCACGGGTCCCAATCAGCCCCAGCATTTT
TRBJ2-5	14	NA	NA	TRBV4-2	CASSPPWEGETQYF	TGTGCCAGCAGCCCCCCGTGGGAAGGGGAGACCCAGTACTTC
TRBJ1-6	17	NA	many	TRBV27	CASSSRVLSSYNSPLHF	TGTGCCAGCAGTTCCCGGGTCCTAAGCTCCTATAATTCACCCCTCCACTTT
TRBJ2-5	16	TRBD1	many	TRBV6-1	CASSEATGGSSETQYF	TGTGCCAGCAGTGAAGCCACAGGGGGCTCGTCAGAGACCCAGTACTTC
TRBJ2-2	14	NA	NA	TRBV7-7	CASSPSATSGELFF	TGTGCTAGCAGCCCGTCCGCGACCTCCGGGGAGCTGTTTTTT
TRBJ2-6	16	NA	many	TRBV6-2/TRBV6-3	CASSYSTFPGANVLTF	TGTGCCAGCAGTTACTCGACTTTCCCTGGGGCCAACGTCCTGACTTTC
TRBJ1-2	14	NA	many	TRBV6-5	CASSPMGGAAGYTF	TGTGCCAGCAGTCCGATGGGCGGGGCTGCTGGCTACACCTTC
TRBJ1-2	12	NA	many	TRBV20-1	CSARDRRYGYTF	TGCAGTGCTAGGGACAGAAGATATGGCTACACCTTC
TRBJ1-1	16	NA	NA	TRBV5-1	CASSLAYRGKNTEAFF	TGCGCCAGCAGCTTGGCCTATCGGGGTAAGAACACTGAAGCTTTCTTT
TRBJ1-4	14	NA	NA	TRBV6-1	CASSERGGIGKLFF	TGTGCCAGCAGTGAAAGGGGGGGCATTGGAAAACTGTTTTTT
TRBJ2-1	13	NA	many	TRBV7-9	CASSPRQGNEQFF	TGTGCCAGCAGCCCTAGGCAGGGTAATGAGCAGTTCTTC
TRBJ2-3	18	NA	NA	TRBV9	CASSARLTVRSSTDTQYF	TGTGCCAGCAGCGCGCGACTTACAGTTCGATCTAGCACAGATACGCAGTATTTT
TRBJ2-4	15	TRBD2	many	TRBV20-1	CSASGGLVAKNIQYF	TGCAGTGCCTCGGGGGGGTTGGTCGCCAAAAACATTCAGTACTTC
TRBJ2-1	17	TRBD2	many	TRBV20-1	CSARRGTSGGAHNEQFF	TGCAGTGCTCGCAGGGGGACTAGCGGGGGGGCCCACAATGAGCAGTTCTTC
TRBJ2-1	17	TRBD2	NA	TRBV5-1	CASSPPTSASSYNEQFF	TGCGCCAGCAGCCCCCCAACTAGCGCCAGCTCCTACAATGAGCAGTTCTTC
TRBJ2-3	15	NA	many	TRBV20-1	CSATVRGASTDTQYF	TGCAGTGCTACAGTCCGAGGCGCTAGCACAGATACGCAGTATTTT
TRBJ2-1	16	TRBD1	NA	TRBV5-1	CASNLADRGGYNEQFF	TGCGCCAGCAACTTGGCCGACAGGGGGGGTTACAATGAGCAGTTCTTC
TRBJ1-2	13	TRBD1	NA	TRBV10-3	CGISGTAGYGYTF	TGTGGCATCAGTGGGACAGCCGGATATGGCTACACCTTC
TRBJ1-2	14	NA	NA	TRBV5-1	CASSLEWGNYGYTF	TGCGCCAGCAGCTTGGAATGGGGGAACTATGGCTACACCTTC
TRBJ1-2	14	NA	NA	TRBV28	CATQTSAGAGGYTF	TGTGCCACCCAGACGAGTGCGGGGGCAGGGGGCTACACCTTC
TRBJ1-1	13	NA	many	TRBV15	CATSGTKNTEAFF	TGTGCCACCAGCGGGACAAAGAACACTGAAGCTTTCTTT
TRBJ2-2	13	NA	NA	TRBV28	CASRTGRTGELFF	TGTGCCAGCAGAACTGGTCGCACCGGGGAGCTGTTTTTT
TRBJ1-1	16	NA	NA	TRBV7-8	CASSLVAGQFGTEAFF	TGTGCCAGCAGCTTAGTGGCCGGACAATTTGGAACTGAAGCTTTCTTT
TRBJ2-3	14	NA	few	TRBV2	CASRQDRGTDTQYF	TGTGCCAGCAGACAGGATAGGGGCACAGATACGCAGTATTTT
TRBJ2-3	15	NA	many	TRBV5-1	CASSLEASSTDTQYF	TGCGCCAGCAGCTTGGAGGCGTCTAGCACAGATACGCAGTATTTT
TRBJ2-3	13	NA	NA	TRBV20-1	CSARAISTDTQYF	TGCAGTGCCCGGGCAATTAGCACAGATACGCAGTATTTT
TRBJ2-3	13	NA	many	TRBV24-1	CATSDSYRDTQYF	TGTGCCACCAGTGATTCATACAGAGATACGCAGTATTTT
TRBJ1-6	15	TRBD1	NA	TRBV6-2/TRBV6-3	CASSAYRGYNSPLHF	TGTGCCAGCAGTGCCTACAGGGGTTATAATTCACCCCTCCACTTT
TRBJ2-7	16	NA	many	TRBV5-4	CASSLESVRSSYEQYF	TGTGCCAGCAGCTTGGAGTCTGTAAGAAGCTCCTACGAGCAGTACTTC
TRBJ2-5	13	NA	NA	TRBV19	CASSGGLQETQYF	TGTGCCAGTAGCGGGGGCCTACAAGAGACCCAGTACTTC
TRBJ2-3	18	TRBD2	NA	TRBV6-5	CASSYSIQGLAGSDTQYF	TGTGCCAGCAGTTACTCCATTCAAGGACTAGCGGGGTCAGATACGCAGTATTTT
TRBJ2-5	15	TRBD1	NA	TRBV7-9	CASSSYRGEGETQYF	TGTGCCAGCAGCTCTTACAGGGGCGAGGGGGAGACCCAGTACTTC
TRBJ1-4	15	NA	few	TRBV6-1	CASSENSRSNEKLFF	TGTGCCAGCAGTGAAAACAGCCGTTCTAATGAAAAACTGTTTTTT
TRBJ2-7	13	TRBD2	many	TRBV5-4	CASSLAGGFEQYF	TGTGCCAGCAGCTTAGCGGGGGGGTTCGAGCAGTACTTC
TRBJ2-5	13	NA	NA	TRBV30	CAWRPNLQETQYF	TGTGCCTGGAGACCCAACCTTCAAGAGACCCAGTACTTC
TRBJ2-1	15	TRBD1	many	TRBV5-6	CASSAARDRGTEQFF	TGTGCCAGCAGCGCCGCCAGGGACAGAGGTACTGAGCAGTTCTTC
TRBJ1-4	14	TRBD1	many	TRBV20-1	CSARPGQGGEKLFF	TGCAGTGCTAGGCCGGGACAGGGGGGGGAAAAACTGTTTTTT
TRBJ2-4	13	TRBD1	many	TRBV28	CASRSPGTGGEYF	TGTGCCAGCAGATCCCCCGGGACAGGGGGGGAGTACTTC
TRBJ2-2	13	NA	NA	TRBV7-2	CASSLAAAGELFF	TGTGCCAGCAGCTTAGCGGCGGCCGGGGAGCTGTTTTTT
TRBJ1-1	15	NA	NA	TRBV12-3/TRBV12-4	CASSLSPGWNTEAFF	TGTGCCAGCAGTTTATCGCCAGGGTGGAACACTGAAGCTTTCTTT
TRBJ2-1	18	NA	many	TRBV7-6	CASSLAEGVRAVDNEQFF	TGTGCCAGCAGCTTAGCGGAGGGGGTCAGGGCCGTTGACAATGAGCAGTTCTTC
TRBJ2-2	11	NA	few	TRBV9	CASMRGGELFF	TGTGCCAGCATGAGGGGCGGGGAGCTGTTTTTT
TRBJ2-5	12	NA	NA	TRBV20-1	CSATYREETQYF	TGCAGTGCCACCTACAGGGAAGAGACCCAGTACTTC
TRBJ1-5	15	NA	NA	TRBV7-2	CASSQSTSRAGAQHF	TGTGCCAGCAGCCAATCTACCTCACGGGCCGGAGCCCAGCATTTT
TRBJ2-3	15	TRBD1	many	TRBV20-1	CSASPIQGPPDTQYF	TGCAGTGCTAGCCCGATACAGGGGCCCCCAGATACGCAGTATTTT
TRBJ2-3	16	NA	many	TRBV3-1	CASSQDFAPSTDTQYF	TGTGCCAGCAGCCAAGATTTTGCTCCTAGCACAGATACGCAGTATTTT
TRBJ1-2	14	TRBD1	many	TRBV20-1	CSATSGDRENGYTF	TGCAGTGCTACCTCCGGGGACAGGGAAAACGGCTACACCTTC
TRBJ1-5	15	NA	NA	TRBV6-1	CASSEGPYSNQPQHF	TGTGCCAGCAGTGAGGGACCTTACAGCAATCAGCCCCAGCATTTT
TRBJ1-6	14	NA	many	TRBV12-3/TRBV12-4	CASSPMTGGSPLHF	TGTGCCAGCAGTCCTATGACAGGAGGTTCACCCCTCCACTTT
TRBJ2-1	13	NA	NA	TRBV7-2	CASSPRTVNEQFF	TGTGCCAGCAGCCCCAGGACTGTCAATGAGCAGTTCTTC
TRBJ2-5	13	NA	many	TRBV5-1	CASSEGGRETQYF	TGCGCCAGCAGCGAGGGGGGCCGGGAGACCCAGTACTTC
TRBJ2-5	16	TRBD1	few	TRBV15	CATSRLTQGAGETQYF	TGTGCCACCAGCAGACTAACCCAGGGGGCCGGAGAGACCCAGTACTTC